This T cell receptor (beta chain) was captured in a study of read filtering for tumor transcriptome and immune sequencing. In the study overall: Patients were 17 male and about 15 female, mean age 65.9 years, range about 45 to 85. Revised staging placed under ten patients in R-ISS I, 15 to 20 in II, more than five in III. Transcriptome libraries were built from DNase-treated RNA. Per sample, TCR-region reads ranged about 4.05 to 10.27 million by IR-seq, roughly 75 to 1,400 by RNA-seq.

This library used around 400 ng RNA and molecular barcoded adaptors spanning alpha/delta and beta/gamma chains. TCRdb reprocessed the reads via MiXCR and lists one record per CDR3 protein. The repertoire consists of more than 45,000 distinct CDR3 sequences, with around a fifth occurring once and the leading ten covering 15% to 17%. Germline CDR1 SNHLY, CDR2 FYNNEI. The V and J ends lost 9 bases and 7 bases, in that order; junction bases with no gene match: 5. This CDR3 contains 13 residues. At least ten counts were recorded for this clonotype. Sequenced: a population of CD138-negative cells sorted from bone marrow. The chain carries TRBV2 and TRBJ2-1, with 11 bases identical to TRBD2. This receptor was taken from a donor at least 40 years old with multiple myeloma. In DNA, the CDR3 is TGTGCCAGTTCCGGGACTAGCGGAAATGAGCAGTTCTTC. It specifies CASSGTSGNEQFF.